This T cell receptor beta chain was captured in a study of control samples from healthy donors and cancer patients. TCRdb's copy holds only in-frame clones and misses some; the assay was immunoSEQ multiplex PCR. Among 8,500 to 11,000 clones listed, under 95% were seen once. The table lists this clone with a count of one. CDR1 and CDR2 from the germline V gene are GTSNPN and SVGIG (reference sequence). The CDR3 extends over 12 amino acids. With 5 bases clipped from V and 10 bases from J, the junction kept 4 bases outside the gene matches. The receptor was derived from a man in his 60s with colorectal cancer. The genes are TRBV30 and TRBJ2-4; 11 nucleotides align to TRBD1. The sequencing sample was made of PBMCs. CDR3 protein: CAWAGTGGIQYF. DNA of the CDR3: TGTGCCTGGGCCGGGACAGGGGGAATTCAGTACTTC.